Listed below are T cell receptor beta chains from one sample, sequenced in a study of response to subunit inactivated influenza vaccine. TCRdb redid the calling of the RT-PCR reads with MiXCR, one entry per CDR3 protein. This sample carries 500,000 to 700,000 distinct CDR3 sequences, approximately 22% of them seen once, and the ten largest clones take 2.5% to 3.5%. The same sample was also studied in work on T cells expressing NK-cell markers.

This specimen consisted of CD4+ T cells sorted from PBMCs, obtained 11 to 12 days after vaccination. The source is a man aged 45 to 65 who received an inactivated influenza vaccine. Each CDR3 is given with its conserved first and last residue. A D gene is named only where the DNA matches it firmly. Clone size appears in some rows only: once, few, many, or a class for an expanded clone.

size,J,D,V,CDR3,DNA
NA,TRBJ2-4,TRBD1,TRBV2,CASRGDRSNPKNSQYF,TGTGCCAGCAGGGGGGACAGATCTAACCCCAAAAACAGTCAGTACTTC
many,TRBJ2-2,NA,TRBV7-2,CASSPSTSWMGELFF,TGTGCCAGCAGCCCCTCAACCTCCTGGATGGGGGAGCTGTTTTTT
NA,TRBJ2-5,TRBD2,TRBV12-3/TRBV12-4,CASSPRGGTETQYF,TGTGCCAGCAGTCCCCGGGGGGGGACAGAGACCCAGTACTTC
many,TRBJ2-3,NA,TRBV20-1,CSARDRTDTQYF,TGCAGTGCTAGAGATAGAACAGATACGCAGTATTTT
few,TRBJ2-7,NA,TRBV7-2,CASSLVVQPSSYEQYF,TGTGCCAGCAGCTTAGTTGTGCAGCCGAGCTCCTACGAGCAGTACTTC
many,TRBJ2-2,NA,TRBV5-1,CASSLGDTGELFF,TGCGCCAGCAGCTTGGGGGACACCGGGGAGCTGTTTTTT
NA,TRBJ2-2,NA,TRBV28,CASSGPSYLTGELFF,TGTGCCAGCAGCGGGCCAAGTTACCTCACCGGGGAGCTGTTTTTT
few,TRBJ2-2,NA,TRBV28,CASSFPPGLATGELFF,TGTGCCAGCAGTTTCCCCCCCGGGCTAGCGACCGGGGAGCTGTTTTTT
NA,TRBJ2-2,TRBD2,TRBV5-1,CASSLALAGQNTGELFF,TGCGCCAGCAGCCTAGCTCTAGCGGGGCAGAACACCGGGGAGCTGTTTTTT
few,TRBJ1-1,NA,TRBV5-1,CASSLTGLSNTEAFF,TGCGCCAGCAGCTTAACAGGGTTGTCCAACACTGAAGCTTTCTTT
NA,TRBJ2-2,NA,TRBV6-1,CASTTSGSHGELFF,TGTGCCAGCACCACCTCGGGGAGCCACGGGGAGCTGTTTTTT